This entry lists 12 T cell receptor beta chains sequenced from one sample in a study of blood T cell repertoires in COVID-19. Here immunoSEQ multiplex PCR was the method, and the copy in TCRdb shows in-frame clones only, minus some. The data contain 250,000 or so clones, roughly 91% of them singletons. Sequenced input: peripheral blood. The source is a woman aged 40 to 50 who had recovered from COVID-19.

J is TRBJ1-4 and V is TRBV6-5; TRBD1 agrees at 7 bases. Losses at the gene ends were 2 bases for V and 7 bases for J; bases not matched to a gene: 10. CDR1 is MNHEY, CDR2 SVGAGI, per germline. The length of the CDR3 is 16 residues. The DNA for the CDR3 is TGTGCCAGCAGTTACGTGGGCCAGGGGGTTGGTGAAAAACTGTTTTTT. Its protein is CASSYVGQGVGEKLFF.

The sample holds one count of this clone. The gene calls are TRBV11-2 and TRBJ1-2; 11 bases are a match to TRBD1. V was clipped by 2 bases and J by 5 bases; unmatched bases: 10. CDR3 length equals 17 residues. Germline V CDR1 and CDR2: SGHAT, FQNNGV. CDR3 sequence reads: CASSLWGQGDSGYGYTF. The CDR3 DNA reads TGTGCCAGCAGCTTATGGGGACAGGGGGACTCGGGTTATGGCTACACCTTC.

The V call is TRBV27, the J call TRBJ1-1; D is possibly TRBD1 (6 bases). Germline V lookup: CDR1 MNHEY, CDR2 SMNVEV (reference sequence). V lost 6 bases to trimming and J lost 0 bases, with 17 bases between them. This CDR3 comprises 16 residues. The CDR3 loop reads CASRTTGLLVNTEAFF. The DNA for the CDR3 is TGTGCCAGCAGGACGACAGGTCTTCTCGTGAACACTGAAGCTTTCTTT.

The chain links TRBV5-1 to TRBJ2-3; TRBD2 matches 12 bases. This CDR3 comprises 15 residues. With 4 bases clipped from V and 5 bases from J, the junction kept 5 bases outside the gene matches. Germline V gene data show CDR1 as SGHRS and CDR2 as YFSETQ. The CDR3 spells CASSQLAGGLDTQYF. CDR3 coding DNA: TGCGCCAGCAGCCAACTAGCGGGAGGTCTAGATACGCAGTATTTT.

This chain connects TRBV27 to TRBJ2-3; 7 positions agree with TRBD2. V shed 2 bases and J 3 bases; nucleotides not matched to a gene: 5. The CDR3 extends over 15 amino acids. The germline CDR1 and CDR2 sequences are MNHEY and SMNVEV (reference sequence). The CDR3 spells CASSLRGRVTDTQYF. For the CDR3, the DNA is TGTGCCAGCAGTTTACGGGGGAGGGTGACAGATACGCAGTATTTT.

Only a few counts were recorded for this clone. The V gene is TRBV29-1, the J gene TRBJ1-1, with 7 nucleotides matching TRBD1. The length of the CDR3 is 14 residues. V lost 8 bases, J lost 0 bases, and 9 bases stayed unmatched. CDR1 is SQVTM, CDR2 ANQGSEA, per germline. Here the CDR3 reads CSIPLGQVNTEAFF. In nucleotides, the CDR3 is TGCAGCATCCCCCTCGGACAGGTGAACACTGAAGCTTTCTTT.

This sequence joins TRBV20-1 and TRBJ2-5; D remains ambiguous. V shed 6 bases and J shed 5 bases, with 10 bases lying between them. Looked up from germline, CDR1 is DFQATT and CDR2 is SNEGSKA (reference sequence). The CDR3 spans 11 residues. CDR3 protein: CSAETGETQYF. In DNA, the CDR3 is TGCAGTGCAGAGACCGGGGAGACCCAGTACTTC.

This sequence joins TRBV5-5 and TRBJ2-5; 8 bases agree with TRBD2. Unmatched junction bases numbered 11, after V lost 6 bases and J lost 7 bases. In germline, CDR1 is SGHKS, CDR2 YYEKEE (reference sequence). CDR3 length: 14 residues. This CDR3 reads CASNRGREGRTQYF. CDR3 sequence (DNA): TGTGCCAGCAACCGGGGTCGGGAGGGGAGGACCCAGTACTTC.

V gene TRBV6-6 combines with J gene TRBJ2-3, with TRBD2 matching over 8 bases. Germline V gives CDR1 MNHNY, CDR2 SVGAGI (reference sequence). The CDR3 consists of 16 residues. Trimming took 5 bases from V and 5 from J; bases not matched to a gene: 12. The CDR3: CASSQPAGVLGDTQYF. CDR3 DNA sequence: TGTGCCAGCAGTCAACCAGCGGGAGTGTTAGGAGATACGCAGTATTTT.

This chain connects TRBV19 to TRBJ2-2; 7 bases map to TRBD2. This CDR3 has 15 amino acids. V shed 7 bases, J shed 1 base, and the junction held 6 bases outside the gene matches. CDR1 and CDR2 from the germline V gene are LNHDA and SQIVND (reference sequence). DNA of the CDR3: TGTGCCAGTACCCGACTAGCCCGGAACACCGGGGAGCTGTTTTTT. This gives the protein CASTRLARNTGELFF.

The V gene is TRBV18, the J gene TRBJ1-4; tentatively, D is TRBD1 (6 bases). Germline V gene lookup returns CDR1 KGHSH and CDR2 LQKENI. V lost 1 base, J lost 6 bases, and 15 bases lay in between. The CDR3 spans 16 residues. Written as DNA, the CDR3 is TGTGCCAGCTCACCACTTACAGGGAAGAGGGATGAAAAACTGTTTTTT. Amino acids: CASSPLTGKRDEKLFF.

The chain carries TRBV30 and TRBJ1-6, with 11 nucleotides matching TRBD1. Germline values: CDR1 GTSNPN, CDR2 SVGIG (reference sequence). Unmatched junction bases numbered 8, after V lost 3 bases and J lost 4 bases. The CDR3 is made up of 17 amino acids. The CDR3 spells CAWSPGTGGWYNSPLHF. CDR3 nucleotide sequence: TGTGCCTGGAGCCCCGGGACAGGGGGTTGGTATAATTCACCCCTCCACTTT.